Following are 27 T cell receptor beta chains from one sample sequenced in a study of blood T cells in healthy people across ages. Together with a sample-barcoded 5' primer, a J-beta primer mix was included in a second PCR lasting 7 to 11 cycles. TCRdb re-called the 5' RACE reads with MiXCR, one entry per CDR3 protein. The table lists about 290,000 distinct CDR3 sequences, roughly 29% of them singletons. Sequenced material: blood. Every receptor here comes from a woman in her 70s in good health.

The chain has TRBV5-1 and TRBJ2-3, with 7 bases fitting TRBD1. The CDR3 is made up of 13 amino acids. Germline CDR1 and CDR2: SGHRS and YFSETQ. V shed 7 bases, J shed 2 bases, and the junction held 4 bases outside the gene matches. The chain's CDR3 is CASFDRDTDTQYF. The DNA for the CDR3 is TGCGCCAGCTTCGACAGGGACACAGATACGCAGTATTTT.

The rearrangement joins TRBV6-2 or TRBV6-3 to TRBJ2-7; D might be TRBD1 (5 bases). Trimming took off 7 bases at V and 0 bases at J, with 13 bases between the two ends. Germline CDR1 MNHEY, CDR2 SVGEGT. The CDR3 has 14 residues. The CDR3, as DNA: TGTGCCAGCAAGAAGGGGCAGAACTCCTACGAGCAGTACTTC. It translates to CASKKGQNSYEQYF.

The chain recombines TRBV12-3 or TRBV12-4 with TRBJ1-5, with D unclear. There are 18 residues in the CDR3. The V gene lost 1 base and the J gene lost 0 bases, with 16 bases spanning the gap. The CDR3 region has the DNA TGTGCCAGCAGTTTAGGGTCGGGCATCTATTATAGCAATCAGCCCCAGCATTTT. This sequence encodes CASSLGSGIYYSNQPQHF.

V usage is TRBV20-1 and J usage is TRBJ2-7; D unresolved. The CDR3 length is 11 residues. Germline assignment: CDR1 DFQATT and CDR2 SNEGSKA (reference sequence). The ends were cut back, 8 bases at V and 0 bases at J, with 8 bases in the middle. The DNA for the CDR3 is TGCAGTCTACTAAACTCCTACGAGCAGTACTTC. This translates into CSLLNSYEQYF.

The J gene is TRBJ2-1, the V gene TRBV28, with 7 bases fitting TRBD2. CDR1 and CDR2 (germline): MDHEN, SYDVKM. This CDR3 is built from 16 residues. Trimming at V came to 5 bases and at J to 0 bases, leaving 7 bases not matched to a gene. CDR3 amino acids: CASSRSGIGSYNEQFF. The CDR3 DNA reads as TGTGCCAGCAGTCGCAGCGGGATAGGCTCCTACAATGAGCAGTTCTTC. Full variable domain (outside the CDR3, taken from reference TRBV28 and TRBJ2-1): DVKVTQSSRYLVKRTGEKVFLECVQDMDHENMFWYRQDPGLGLRLIYFSYDVKMKEKGDIPEGYSVSREKKERFSLILESASTNQTSMYLCASSRSGIGSYNEQFFGPGTRLTVL.

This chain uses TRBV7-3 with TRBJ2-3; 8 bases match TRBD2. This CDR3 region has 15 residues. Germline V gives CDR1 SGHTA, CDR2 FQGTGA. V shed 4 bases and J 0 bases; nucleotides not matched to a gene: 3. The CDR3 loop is CASSWLAGSTDTQYF. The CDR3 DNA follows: TGTGCCAGCAGCTGGCTAGCGGGCAGCACAGATACGCAGTATTTT.

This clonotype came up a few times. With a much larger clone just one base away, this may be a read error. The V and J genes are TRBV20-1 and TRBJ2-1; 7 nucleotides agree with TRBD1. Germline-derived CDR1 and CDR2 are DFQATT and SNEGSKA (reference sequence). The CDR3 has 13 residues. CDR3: CSASRGRVETQHF. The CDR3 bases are TGCAGTGCTAGTAGGGGGCGGGTGGAGACCCAGCACTTC.

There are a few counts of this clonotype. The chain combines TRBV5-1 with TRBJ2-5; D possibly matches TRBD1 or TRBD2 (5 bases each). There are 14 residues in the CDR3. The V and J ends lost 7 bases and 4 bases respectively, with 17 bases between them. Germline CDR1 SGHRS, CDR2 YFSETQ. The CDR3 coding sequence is TGCGCCAGCGGACACGGGACGCTCGGAGAGACCCAGTACTTC. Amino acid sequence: CASGHGTLGETQYF.

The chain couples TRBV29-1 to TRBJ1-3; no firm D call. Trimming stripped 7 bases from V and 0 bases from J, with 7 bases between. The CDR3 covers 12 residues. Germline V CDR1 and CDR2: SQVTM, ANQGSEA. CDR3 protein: CSGRYSGNTIYF. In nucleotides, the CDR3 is TGCAGCGGGCGGTACTCTGGAAACACCATATATTTT.

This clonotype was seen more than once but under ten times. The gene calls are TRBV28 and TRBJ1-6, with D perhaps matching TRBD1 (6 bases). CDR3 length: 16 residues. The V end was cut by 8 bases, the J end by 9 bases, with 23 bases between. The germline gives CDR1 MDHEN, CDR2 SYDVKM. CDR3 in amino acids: CASRDLFRDISSPLHF. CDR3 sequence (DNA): TGTGCCAGCCGGGATCTCTTCCGGGACATCAGTTCACCCCTCCACTTT.

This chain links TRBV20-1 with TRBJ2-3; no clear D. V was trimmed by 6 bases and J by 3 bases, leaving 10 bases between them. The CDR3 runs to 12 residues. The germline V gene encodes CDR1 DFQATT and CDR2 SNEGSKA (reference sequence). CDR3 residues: CSAWKTTDTQYF. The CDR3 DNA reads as TGCAGTGCCTGGAAAACTACAGATACGCAGTATTTT.

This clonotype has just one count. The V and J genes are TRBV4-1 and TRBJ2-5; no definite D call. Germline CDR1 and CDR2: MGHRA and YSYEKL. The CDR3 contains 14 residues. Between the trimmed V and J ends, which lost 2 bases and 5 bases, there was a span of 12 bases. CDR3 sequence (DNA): TGCGCCAGCAGCCAACCCTCGGGTGGGGAGACCCAGTACTTC. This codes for CASSQPSGGETQYF.

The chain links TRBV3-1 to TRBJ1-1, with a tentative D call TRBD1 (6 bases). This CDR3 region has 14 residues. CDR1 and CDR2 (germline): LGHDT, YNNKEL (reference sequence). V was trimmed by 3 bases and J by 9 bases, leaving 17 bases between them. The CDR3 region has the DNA TGTGCCAGCAGCCACCTAGCAGGGGAGGCGAAAGCTTTCTTT. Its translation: CASSHLAGEAKAFF.

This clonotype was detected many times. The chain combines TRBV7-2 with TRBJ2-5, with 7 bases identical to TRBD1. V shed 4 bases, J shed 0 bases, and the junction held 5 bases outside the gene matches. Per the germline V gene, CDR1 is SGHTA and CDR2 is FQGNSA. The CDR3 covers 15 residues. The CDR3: CASSSATGYQETQYF. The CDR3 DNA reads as TGTGCCAGCAGCTCCGCGACAGGGTACCAAGAGACCCAGTACTTC.

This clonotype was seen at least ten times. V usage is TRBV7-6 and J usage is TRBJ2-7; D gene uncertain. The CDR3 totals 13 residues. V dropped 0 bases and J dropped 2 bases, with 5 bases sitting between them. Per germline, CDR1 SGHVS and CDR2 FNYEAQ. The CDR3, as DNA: TGTGCCAGCAGCTTAGCCGCCACCTACGAGCAGTACTTC. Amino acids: CASSLAATYEQYF.

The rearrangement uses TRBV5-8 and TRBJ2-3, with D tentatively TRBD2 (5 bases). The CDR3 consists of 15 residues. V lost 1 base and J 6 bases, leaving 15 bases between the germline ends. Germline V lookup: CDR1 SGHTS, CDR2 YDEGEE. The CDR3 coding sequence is TGTGCCAGCAGCTTGAACCGGGGATTCGAGGATACGCAGTATTTT. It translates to CASSLNRGFEDTQYF.

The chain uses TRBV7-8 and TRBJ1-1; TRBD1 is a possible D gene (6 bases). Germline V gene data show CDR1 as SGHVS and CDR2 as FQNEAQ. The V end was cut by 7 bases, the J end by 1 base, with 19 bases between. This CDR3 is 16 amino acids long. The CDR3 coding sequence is TGTGCCAGCACCCGAACCCCGGGGGCAGGGAACACTGAAGCTTTCTTT. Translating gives CASTRTPGAGNTEAFF.

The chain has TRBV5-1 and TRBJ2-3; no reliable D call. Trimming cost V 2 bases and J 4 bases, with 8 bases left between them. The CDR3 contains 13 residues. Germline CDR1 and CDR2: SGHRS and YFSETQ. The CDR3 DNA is TGCGCCAGCAGCTTTCCACAGCCAGATACGCAGTATTTT. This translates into CASSFPQPDTQYF. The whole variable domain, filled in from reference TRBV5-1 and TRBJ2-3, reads KAGVTQTPRYLIKTRGQQVTLSCSPISGHRSVSWYQQTPGQGLQFLFEYFSETQRNKGNFPGRFSGRQFSNSRSEMNVSTLELGDSALYLCASSFPQPDTQYFGPGTRLTVL.

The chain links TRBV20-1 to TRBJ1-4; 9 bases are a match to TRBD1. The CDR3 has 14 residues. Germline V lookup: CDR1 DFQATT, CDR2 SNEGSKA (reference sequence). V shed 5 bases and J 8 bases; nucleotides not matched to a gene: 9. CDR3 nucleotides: TGCAGTGCTGAACAGGGGGCGAAGGAGGAAAAACTGTTTTTT. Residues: CSAEQGAKEEKLFF.

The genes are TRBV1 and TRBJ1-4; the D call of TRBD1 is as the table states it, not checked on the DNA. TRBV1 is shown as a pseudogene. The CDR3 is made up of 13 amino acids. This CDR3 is CTSSHQGGGKLFF. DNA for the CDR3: TGCACCAGCAGCCATCAGGGGGGCGGAAAACTGTTTTTT.

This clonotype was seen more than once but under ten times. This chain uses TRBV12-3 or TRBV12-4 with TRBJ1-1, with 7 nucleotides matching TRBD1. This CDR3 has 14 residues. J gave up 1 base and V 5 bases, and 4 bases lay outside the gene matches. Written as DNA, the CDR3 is TGTGCCAGCAGTAACAGGGGCGAGAACACTGAAGCTTTCTTT. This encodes CASSNRGENTEAFF.

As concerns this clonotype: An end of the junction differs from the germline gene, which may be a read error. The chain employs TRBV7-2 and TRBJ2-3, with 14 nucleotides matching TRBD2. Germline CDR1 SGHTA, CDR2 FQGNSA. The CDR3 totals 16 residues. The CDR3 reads CASSSTSGRATDMQYF. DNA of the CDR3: TGTGCCAGCAGCTCGACTAGCGGGAGGGCCACAGATATGCAGTATTTT.

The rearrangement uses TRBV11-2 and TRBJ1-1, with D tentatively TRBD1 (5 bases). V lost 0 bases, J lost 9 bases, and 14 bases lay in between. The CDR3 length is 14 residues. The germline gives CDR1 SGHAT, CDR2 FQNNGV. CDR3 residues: CASSLDIQGRKAFF. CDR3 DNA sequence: TGTGCCAGCAGCTTAGATATTCAGGGAAGGAAAGCTTTCTTT.

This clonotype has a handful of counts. Here the CDR3 reads CASSQDIRGEQYF. The CDR3 DNA reads TGTGCCAGCAGCCAAGATATTCGGGGCGAGCAGTACTTC. The chain joins TRBV14 to TRBJ2-7; the D gene is possibly TRBD2 (5 bases). This CDR3 comprises 13 residues. The V gene's germline CDR1 is SGHDN and CDR2 FVKESK. Trimming cost V 0 bases and J 6 bases, with 9 bases left between them.

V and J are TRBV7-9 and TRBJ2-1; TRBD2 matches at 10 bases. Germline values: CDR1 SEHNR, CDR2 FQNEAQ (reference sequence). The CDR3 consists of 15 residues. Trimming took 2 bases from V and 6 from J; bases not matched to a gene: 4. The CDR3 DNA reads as TGTGCCAGCAGCTTACTAGCGGGGGATTTCAATGAGCAGTTCTTC. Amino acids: CASSLLAGDFNEQFF.

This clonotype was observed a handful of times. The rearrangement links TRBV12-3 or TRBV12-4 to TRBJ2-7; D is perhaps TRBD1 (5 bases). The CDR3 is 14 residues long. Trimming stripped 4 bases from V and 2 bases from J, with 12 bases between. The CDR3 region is CASSSNRNTYEQYF. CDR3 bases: TGTGCCAGCAGTTCTAACAGGAATACCTACGAGCAGTACTTC.

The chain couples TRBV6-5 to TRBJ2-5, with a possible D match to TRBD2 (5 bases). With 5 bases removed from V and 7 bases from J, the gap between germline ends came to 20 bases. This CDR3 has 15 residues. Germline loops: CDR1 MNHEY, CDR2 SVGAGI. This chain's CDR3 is CASSTTRGTRGTQYF. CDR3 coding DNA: TGTGCCAGCAGTACGACCCGGGGTACAAGAGGGACCCAGTACTTC.